Sequencing of this T cell receptor (beta chain) was carried out in a study of Graves' ophthalmopathy and Graves' hyperthyroidism. Study conclusions and caveats: Ophthalmopathy could be told apart from stable hyperthyroidism by a 13-signature model (87.88% sensitivity, roughly 80% specificity).

CDR1 MGHDK and CDR2 SYGVNS come from the germline V gene. The V gene lost 3 bases and the J gene lost 1 base, with 10 bases spanning the gap. This CDR3 is built from 14 residues. Using RNA transcripts, the TCR beta CDR3 regions were amplified. HTBI primers primed a first-round RT-PCR, and a second-round multiplex PCR followed. Each CDR3 protein is one row after TCRdb ran MiXCR on the multiplex PCR reads. The profile shows hundreds of thousands of distinct CDR3 sequences, under 25% of them singletons. This clonotype was picked up many times. The antigen is not known. The specimen sequenced was peripheral blood. The genes are TRBV25-1 and TRBJ2-7, with a weak D call TRBD1 (6 bases). This receptor was identified in a woman between 18 and 30 years old with stable Graves' hyperthyroidism. The CDR3 DNA sequence: TGTGCCAGCAGTGATGGGGACAAATCCTACGAGCAGTACTTC. It is translated as CASSDGDKSYEQYF.